The next 18 T cell receptor beta chains were all read from a single sample in a study of T cells expressing NK-cell markers. TCRdb reanalyzed the 5' RACE reads, giving one entry per CDR3 protein sequence and no DNA. The sample includes about 460,000 distinct CDR3 sequences. Specimen: blood T cells: a sorted CD56 or NKG2C T cell subset, CD4+ or CD8+ T cells, or bulk PBMC T cells (not recorded which). The receptors stem from a woman between 45 and 65 years old in good health.

V and J are TRBV29-1 and TRBJ2-7; TCRdb outputs TRBD2, but without DNA this stays unchecked. This CDR3 spans 16 amino acids. Per germline, CDR1 SQVTM and CDR2 ANQGSEA. The CDR3 here is CSVAGTSASPPTEQYF.

The chain joins TRBV6-5 to TRBJ2-5; TCRdb's D gene call, TRBD2, goes unchecked for lack of DNA. From germline, CDR1 is MNHEY and CDR2 SVGAGI. The CDR3 runs to 16 residues. The CDR3 loop is CASSYRGLAGAETQYF.

The V and J genes are TRBV6-1 and TRBJ1-5; the TCRdb D gene call, TRBD1, has no DNA to confirm it. This CDR3 region has 13 residues. The germline V gene has CDR1 MNHNS and CDR2 SASEGT. The CDR3 loop is CASHPGPNQPQHF.

V usage is TRBV2 and J usage is TRBJ2-7; no DNA is available, so the TRBD1 call from TCRdb remains unchecked. The CDR3 has 14 amino acids. The germline gives CDR1 SNHLY, CDR2 FYNNEI. The CDR3 sequence: CASSPDRGDYEQYF.

CDR3 protein: CASSLKGFNTGELFF. The rearrangement joins TRBV5-6 to TRBJ2-2. This CDR3 has 15 residues. CDR1 is SGHDT and CDR2 is YYEEEE in the germline V gene.

The chain couples TRBV6-5 to TRBJ1-5; TCRdb selects TRBD1, and the lack of DNA leaves this call unchecked. The germline gives CDR1 MNHEY, CDR2 SVGAGI. The length of the CDR3 is 15 residues. The CDR3 loop reads CASSSGQGFGQPQHF.

The CDR3 loop reads CERDHYNEQFF. V usage is TRBV20-1 and J usage is TRBJ2-1; TCRdb picks TRBD2, but there is no DNA to check that call. Germline CDR1 is DFQATT and CDR2 is SNEGSKA (reference sequence). This CDR3 comprises 11 residues.

This chain joins TRBV6-5 and TRBJ2-2; the TCRdb D gene call, TRBD2, has no DNA to confirm it. The germline V gene encodes CDR1 MNHEY and CDR2 SVGAGI. The CDR3 covers 17 residues. CDR3 in amino acids: CASSYALAAPNTGELFF.

This chain joins TRBV10-3 and TRBJ1-5; TCRdb gives TRBD1 as the D gene, but with no DNA this cannot be confirmed. This CDR3 is built from 15 residues. CDR1 and CDR2 (germline): ENHRY, SYGVKD. This CDR3 reads CAISRGGASNQPQHF.

The chain has TRBV5-1 and TRBJ2-1; TCRdb reports TRBD1, a call that lacks DNA to check it against. The CDR3 has 15 residues. Germline V gene data show CDR1 as SGHRS and CDR2 as YFSETQ. The CDR3: CASSLGSDREVEQFF.

The CDR3 region is CASGGYYGYTF. The J gene is TRBJ1-2, the V gene TRBV12-3 or TRBV12-4; TCRdb gives TRBD1 as the D gene, but with no DNA this cannot be confirmed. This CDR3 contains 11 residues.

V and J are TRBV25-1 and TRBJ2-7; the TCRdb call, TRBD1, lacks DNA for checking. CDR3 length: 13 amino acids. Germline V gene data show CDR1 as MGHDK and CDR2 as SYGVNS. The CDR3 loop is CASRGDSLYEQYF.

This chain uses TRBV3-1 with TRBJ2-5; the D call of TRBD1 rests on TCRdb alone, since no DNA is present to check it. Germline CDR1 and CDR2: LGHDT and YNNKEL (reference sequence). This CDR3 region has 15 residues. The CDR3 reads CASSWGQGFQETQYF.

This rearrangement joins TRBV29-1 to TRBJ1-1; as DNA is missing, the TRBD1 call by TCRdb cannot be tested. CDR3 length equals 14 residues. The V gene's germline CDR1 is SQVTM and CDR2 ANQGSEA. The CDR3 loop is CSVVTGPRRTEAFF.

The chain couples TRBV5-1 to TRBJ2-1; lacking DNA, the TRBD1 call made by TCRdb goes unchecked. The CDR3 spans 14 residues. The germline gives CDR1 SGHRS, CDR2 YFSETQ. The CDR3 spells CASSLAPRGREQFF.

This chain uses TRBV12-3 or TRBV12-4 with TRBJ1-3; lacking DNA, the TRBD1 call made by TCRdb goes unchecked. This CDR3 comprises 18 residues. CDR3 amino acids: CASSFPRPIQGTWNTIYF.

V and J are TRBV10-3 and TRBJ1-3. The CDR3 has 13 amino acids. Per the germline V gene, CDR1 is ENHRY and CDR2 is SYGVKD. Here the CDR3 reads CAIRRDEPLTIYF.

The rearrangement links TRBV12-3 or TRBV12-4 to TRBJ2-5; TCRdb's D call of TRBD2 is untestable without DNA. This CDR3 comprises 15 residues. CDR3: CASSFGGRHQETQYF.